These T cell receptor beta chains were read from a single sample in a study of T cell repertoires in cytomegalovirus infection. Their antigens are not known. MiXCR, applied by TCRdb to the reads, yields one record per CDR3 protein. Of around 55,000 distinct CDR3 sequences listed, 20% are singletons. The starting material was CD8+ T cells from cultured PBMCs, obtained from culture after CMV antigen stimulation. These receptors all come from a human donor in good health (CMV status not recorded). Some clones in this sample may be carry-over from other donors' samples. CDR3s include the opening cysteine and the closing phenylalanine or tryptophan. The order of the fields is V gene, clone size, J gene, D gene, CDR3 DNA, CDR3 protein. D genes are given only for firm matches. The size entry is marked missing in some rows and otherwise reads once, few, many or a size class.

TRBV2	many	TRBJ2-1	-	TGTGCCATCCCGGTCACCGGGACCACCAATGAGCAGTTCTTC	CAIPVTGTTNEQFF
TRBV19	few	TRBJ2-4	-	TGTGCCAGTAGTCCCCGGACCGACTATCTAGCCAAAAACATTCAGTACTTC	CASSPRTDYLAKNIQYF
TRBV7-8	-	TRBJ2-3	-	TGTGCCAGCAGTTATTTGGATACGCAGTATTTT	CASSYLDTQYF
TRBV24-1	few	TRBJ2-5	-	TGTGCCACCAGTGATTGGAGGGTGGAGGGCCAAGAGACCCAGTACTTC	CATSDWRVEGQETQYF
TRBV7-7	few	TRBJ2-5	TRBD2	TGTGCCAGGAAACTAGCGGGGGAGACCCAGTACTTC	CARKLAGETQYF
TRBV12-3/TRBV12-4	few	TRBJ1-5	-	TGTGCCAGCAGCCAAAGAGGGGCCGGGAAGCCCCAGCATTTT	CASSQRGAGKPQHF
TRBV28	once	TRBJ2-1	-	TGTGCCAGCAGCACCCGTACTAGCCGGCGTGAGCAGTTCTTC	CASSTRTSRREQFF
TRBV7-2	-	TRBJ1-1	-	TGTGCCAGCAGCTTAGCCCTATATGAAGCTTTCTTT	CASSLALYEAFF
TRBV27	many	TRBJ2-7	-	TGTGCCAGCAGATACCAGGGCTCCTACGAGCAGTACTTC	CASRYQGSYEQYF
TRBV20-1	-	TRBJ2-7	TRBD2	TGCAGTCAGTTAGCGGGACCCACCTACGAGCAGTACTTC	CSQLAGPTYEQYF
TRBV12-3/TRBV12-4	-	TRBJ2-1	-	TGTGCCAGCAGCCCACTAGGCCCTAATGAGCAGTTCTTC	CASSPLGPNEQFF
TRBV7-8	few	TRBJ2-1	-	TGTGCCAGCAGCTATTCCCGGGGGGCCGATTTGCAGTTCTTC	CASSYSRGADLQFF
TRBV12-3/TRBV12-4	-	TRBJ2-3	-	TGTGCCAGCAGTTTTCGGGCAGATACGCAGTATTTT	CASSFRADTQYF
TRBV7-9	-	TRBJ1-1	-	TGTGCCAGCAGCCCTCCGAGGGGGGCGGATACTGAAGCTTTCTTT	CASSPPRGADTEAFF
TRBV2	few	TRBJ1-1	TRBD1	TGTGCCAGCAGCATAAACAGGGGGATGAACACTGAAGCTTTCTTT	CASSINRGMNTEAFF
TRBV6-2/TRBV6-3	-	TRBJ2-7	-	TGTGCCAGCAGGACCGGGAGTTCTCACGAGCAGTACTTC	CASRTGSSHEQYF
TRBV15	-	TRBJ2-6	-	TGTGCCACCAGCAGAGTGGCAGCTGGGGCCAACGTCCTGACTTTC	CATSRVAAGANVLTF
TRBV11-2	-	TRBJ2-1	TRBD2	TGTGCCAGCAGCTTCACCCGGACTAGCGGGAGGTTGGATGAGCAGTTCTTC	CASSFTRTSGRLDEQFF
TRBV27	medium-sized	TRBJ2-7	-	TGTGCCAGCAGTTTAGGAGGACAGAGGGAGCAGTACTTC	CASSLGGQREQYF
TRBV11-2	-	TRBJ2-7	-	TGTGCCAGCAGCTTTGGGGGTAGGAACTACGAGCAGTACTTC	CASSFGGRNYEQYF
TRBV7-9	-	TRBJ1-5	-	TGTGCCAGCAGCCCAGCGGCGAGGGTGGGAAGCAATCAGCCCCAGCATTTT	CASSPAARVGSNQPQHF
TRBV27	few	TRBJ1-2	-	TGTGCCAGCAGTTTATCGGCCTCTGGGGCCTATGGCTACACCTTC	CASSLSASGAYGYTF
TRBV29-1	few	TRBJ1-1	-	TGCAGCGGTGGGGTAGGGGGAGGTGACACTGAAGCTTTCTTT	CSGGVGGGDTEAFF
TRBV25-1	few	TRBJ2-3	TRBD2	TGTGCCAGCATTCCTTGGACTAGCGGGAGGGCCCTGGATACGCAGTATTTT	CASIPWTSGRALDTQYF
TRBV6-5	-	TRBJ2-7	-	TGTGCCAGCAGCCGGGCCCGACTTAGCGGTTCCTACGAGCAGTACTTC	CASSRARLSGSYEQYF
TRBV5-4	few	TRBJ2-3	-	TGTGCCAGCAGCTTCGGAGGTACGCAGTATTTT	CASSFGGTQYF
TRBV4-3	-	TRBJ2-2	-	TGCGCCAGCAGCCAAGTAGTGGAAGCCGGGGAGCTGTTTTTT	CASSQVVEAGELFF
TRBV3-1	few	TRBJ1-5	-	TGTGCCAGCAGCCAAGACACAAACAATCAGCCCCAGCATTTT	CASSQDTNNQPQHF
TRBV20-1	-	TRBJ2-1	TRBD2	TGCAGTGCTAGATCGGTCAACGGGGGGGCTTACAATGAGCAGTTCTTC	CSARSVNGGAYNEQFF
TRBV28	few	TRBJ1-5	TRBD1	TGTGCCAGCAGTTCGGCAGGGGGGGGCCAGCCCCAGCATTTT	CASSSAGGGQPQHF
TRBV19	-	TRBJ1-2	-	TGTGCCAGTAGTAATAGCCAGGGTCTCGTTGGCTACACCTTC	CASSNSQGLVGYTF